This TCR beta chain was identified during a study of blood T cell repertoires in COVID-19. Study details: Sources were T cells, B-cell-depleted T cells, or PBMCs; the material itself was cDNA or gDNA.

The data were produced by immunoSEQ multiplex PCR, yet TCRdb's version contains in-frame clones alone and is incomplete. The table lists 150,000 to 200,000 clones, around 83% of them singletons. The CDR3 has 16 amino acids. Trimming left V 5 bases short and J 1 base short, with 18 bases between. Germline CDR1 is SEHNR and CDR2 is FQNEAQ (reference sequence). Sequencing was performed on peripheral blood. This sequence joins TRBV7-9 and TRBJ2-7, with D perhaps matching TRBD2 (6 bases). The sequence derives from a man between 18 and 35 years old with acute or convalescent COVID-19. CDR3 sequence: CASSPKEGRPSYEQYF. CDR3 nucleotides: TGTGCCAGCAGCCCAAAGGAGGGCCGGCCATCCTACGAGCAGTACTTC.